A selection of T cell receptor beta chains follows, all from one sample in a study of vaccination effects on CD4 cells after COVID-19. These receptors have no identified antigens. Profiling relied on immunoSEQ multiplex PCR, and the TCRdb table lists in-frame clones only, not all of them. The table has about 73,000 clones, roughly four fifths seen once; the top ten hold roughly 2.3%. The source was CD4+ T cells from PBMCs cultured without peptide, collected after COVID-19 vaccination. Receptors were obtained from a human donor who received a COVID-19 vaccine. Each CDR3 is given with its conserved first and last residue. Each record gives: J gene, D gene, clone size, V gene, CDR3 protein, CDR3 DNA. A D gene is named only where the DNA matches it firmly. Some rows mark clone size as missing; the rest say once, few, many or name a class of expanded clone.

J: TRBJ1-4
D: .
size: few
V: TRBV5-1
CDR3: CASSLETGENEKLFF
DNA: TGCGCCAGCAGCTTGGAGACAGGAGAAAATGAAAAACTGTTTTTT

J: TRBJ2-5
D: .
size: .
V: TRBV12-3/TRBV12-4
CDR3: CASSGGGTQYF
DNA: TGTGCCAGCAGCGGGGGTGGGACCCAGTACTTC

J: TRBJ1-6
D: .
size: few
V: TRBV25-1
CDR3: CASSPLQLLGSPLHF
DNA: TGTGCCAGCAGTCCCCTCCAGTTGTTAGGGTCACCCCTCCACTTT

J: TRBJ2-2
D: .
size: .
V: TRBV5-5
CDR3: CASSLDGPGIPGELFF
DNA: TGTGCCAGCAGCTTGGACGGGCCAGGGATCCCCGGGGAGCTGTTTTTT

J: TRBJ1-3
D: .
size: .
V: TRBV5-4
CDR3: CASSSRSPGSGNTIYF
DNA: TGTGCCAGCAGCTCCCGCTCCCCAGGGAGTGGAAACACCATATATTTT

J: TRBJ1-6
D: TRBD1
size: .
V: TRBV18
CDR3: CASSPSGTANSPLHF
DNA: TGTGCCAGCTCACCTTCCGGGACAGCTAATTCACCCCTCCACTTT

J: TRBJ2-1
D: TRBD2
size: .
V: TRBV30
CDR3: CAWSVVAGGRDEQFF
DNA: TGTGCCTGGAGTGTGGTAGCGGGGGGGCGGGATGAGCAGTTCTTC

J: TRBJ1-1
D: TRBD1
size: once
V: TRBV14
CDR3: CASSSLVRGANTEAFF
DNA: TGTGCCAGCAGCTCTCTGGTCAGGGGGGCGAACACTGAAGCTTTCTTT

J: TRBJ1-1
D: .
size: .
V: TRBV7-3
CDR3: CASSLVLAGAFF
DNA: TGTGCCAGCAGCTTAGTTCTGGCTGGAGCTTTCTTT

J: TRBJ1-4
D: TRBD1
size: .
V: TRBV5-1
CDR3: CASSSSGTASEKLFF
DNA: TGCGCCAGCAGCTCGTCCGGGACAGCGAGTGAAAAACTGTTTTTT

J: TRBJ1-2
D: TRBD1
size: .
V: TRBV6-5
CDR3: CASSLTLDRAYGYTF
DNA: TGTGCCAGCAGCTTGACTTTAGACAGGGCCTACGGCTACACCTTC

J: TRBJ2-1
D: .
size: .
V: TRBV23-1
CDR3: CASSQWTEGYHEQFF
DNA: TGCGCCAGCAGTCAATGGACTGAGGGGTACCATGAGCAGTTCTTC

J: TRBJ2-3
D: .
size: .
V: TRBV7-9
CDR3: CASSLGQVGTDTQYF
DNA: TGTGCCAGCAGCTTAGGGCAGGTTGGCACAGATACGCAGTATTTT

J: TRBJ1-1
D: .
size: .
V: TRBV20-1
CDR3: CSASGDTEAFF
DNA: TGCAGTGCTTCAGGGGACACTGAAGCTTTCTTT

J: TRBJ2-1
D: TRBD1
size: .
V: TRBV5-8
CDR3: CASSPGQGGSYNEQFF
DNA: TGTGCCAGCAGCCCCGGACAGGGGGGCTCCTACAATGAGCAGTTCTTC

J: TRBJ1-5
D: .
size: few
V: TRBV6-5
CDR3: CASSPQGGNQPQHF
DNA: TGTGCCAGCAGTCCGCAGGGCGGCAATCAGCCCCAGCATTTT

J: TRBJ2-3
D: TRBD2
size: .
V: TRBV9
CDR3: CASSPRLAGDTDTQYF
DNA: TGTGCCAGCAGCCCCAGACTAGCGGGGGACACAGATACGCAGTATTTT

J: TRBJ1-1
D: .
size: .
V: TRBV7-3
CDR3: CASSLRQNTEAFF
DNA: TGTGCCAGCAGCTTAAGACAGAACACTGAAGCTTTCTTT

J: TRBJ1-1
D: .
size: .
V: TRBV29-1
CDR3: CSVGGVEGSGTEAFF
DNA: TGCAGCGTTGGCGGAGTCGAGGGTAGTGGTACTGAAGCTTTCTTT

J: TRBJ1-5
D: .
size: .
V: TRBV11-2
CDR3: CASSRAPGSNQPQHF
DNA: TGTGCCAGCAGCCGGGCCCCAGGTTCCAATCAGCCCCAGCATTTT

J: TRBJ1-5
D: .
size: .
V: TRBV6-5
CDR3: CASSRDASNQPQHF
DNA: TGTGCCAGCAGCCGTGACGCTAGCAATCAGCCCCAGCATTTT

J: TRBJ1-1
D: .
size: .
V: TRBV18
CDR3: CASSPSIIEVTEAFF
DNA: TGTGCCAGCTCACCGTCTATAATCGAGGTCACTGAAGCTTTCTTT

J: TRBJ2-2
D: .
size: .
V: TRBV7-2
CDR3: CASSTIGQTTNTGELFF
DNA: TGTGCCAGCAGCACCATAGGGCAGACGACGAACACCGGGGAGCTGTTTTTT

J: TRBJ1-2
D: .
size: few
V: TRBV2
CDR3: CAGSGSFYGYTF
DNA: TGTGCCGGATCAGGGAGTTTCTATGGCTACACCTTC

J: TRBJ2-3
D: TRBD2
size: .
V: TRBV6-5
CDR3: CASRRGGEDTQYF
DNA: TGTGCCAGCAGGCGGGGGGGCGAAGATACGCAGTATTTT

J: TRBJ2-5
D: .
size: .
V: TRBV28
CDR3: CASSPPGSSGETQYF
DNA: TGTGCCAGCAGCCCCCCAGGGTCATCAGGAGAGACCCAGTACTTC

J: TRBJ1-1
D: .
size: .
V: TRBV7-3
CDR3: CASSLGGSAEAFF
DNA: TGTGCCAGCAGCTTGGGTGGTAGTGCTGAAGCTTTCTTT